This T cell receptor (beta chain) was documented in a study of cytomegalovirus exposure and HLA in healthy donors. Background on the study: In terms of ancestry, the Caucasian-associated cluster contained 75% to 90% of the roughly 360 genotyped donors.

The study's findings and limits: Reported findings show TCR beta sequences accurately forecast HLA-A and HLA-B alleles in most subjects.

For this clone: What it recognizes is unknown.

PCR employed 60 Vbeta and 13 Jbeta primers. Method: immunoSEQ multiplex PCR; TCRdb's copy keeps in-frame clones and lacks some. The data contain 170,000 or so clones, 75% to 90% of them singletons. Germline-derived CDR1 and CDR2 are SGHTA and FQGNSA. This CDR3 region has 16 residues. After removal of 4 bases from V and 7 bases from J, the junction contained 13 bases not matched to a gene. The sequenced sample was PBMCs. The clonotype originates from a boy aged 5-17 years in good health and CMV-seronegative. This chain uses TRBV7-2 with TRBJ2-3; the match to TRBD2 covers 8 bases. CDR3 DNA: TGTGCCAGCAGCTCGCAGACTAGCGTGGGAACTAATACGCAGTATTTT. Its translation: CASSSQTSVGTNTQYF.